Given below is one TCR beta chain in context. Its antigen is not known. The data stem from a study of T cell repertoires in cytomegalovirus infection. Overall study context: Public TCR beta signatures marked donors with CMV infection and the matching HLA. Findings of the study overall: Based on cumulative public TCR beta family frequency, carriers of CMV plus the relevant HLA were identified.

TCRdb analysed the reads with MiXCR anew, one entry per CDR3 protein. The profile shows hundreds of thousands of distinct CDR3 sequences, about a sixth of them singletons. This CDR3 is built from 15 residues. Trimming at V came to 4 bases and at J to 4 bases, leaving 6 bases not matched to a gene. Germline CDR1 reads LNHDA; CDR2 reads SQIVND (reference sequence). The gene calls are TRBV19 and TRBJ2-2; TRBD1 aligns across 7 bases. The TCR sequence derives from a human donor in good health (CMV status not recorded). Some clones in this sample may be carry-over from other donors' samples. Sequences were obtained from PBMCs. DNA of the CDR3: TGTGCCAGTAGTAATCTCGGACAGGCCACCGGGGAGCTGTTTTTT. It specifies CASSNLGQATGELFF. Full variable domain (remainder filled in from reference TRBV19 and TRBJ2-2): DGGITQSPKYLFRKEGQNVTLSCEQNLNHDAMYWYRQDPGQGLRLIYYSQIVNDFQKGDIAEGYSVSREKKESFPLTVTSAQKNPTAFYLCASSNLGQATGELFFGEGSRLTVL.